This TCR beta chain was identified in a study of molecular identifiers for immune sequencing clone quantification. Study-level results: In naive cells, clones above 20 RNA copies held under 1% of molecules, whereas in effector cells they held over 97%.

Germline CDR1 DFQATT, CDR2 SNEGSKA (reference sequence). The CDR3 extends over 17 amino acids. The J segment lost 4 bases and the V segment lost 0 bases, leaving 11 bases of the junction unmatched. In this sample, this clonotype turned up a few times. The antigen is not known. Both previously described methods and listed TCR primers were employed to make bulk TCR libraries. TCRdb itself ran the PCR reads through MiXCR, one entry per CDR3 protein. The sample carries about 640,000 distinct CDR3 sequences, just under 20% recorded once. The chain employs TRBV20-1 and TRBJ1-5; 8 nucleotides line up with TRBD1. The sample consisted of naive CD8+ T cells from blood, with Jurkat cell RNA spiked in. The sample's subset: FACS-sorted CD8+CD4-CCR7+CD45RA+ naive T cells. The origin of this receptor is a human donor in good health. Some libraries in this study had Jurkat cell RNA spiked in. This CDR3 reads CSARDWTGRPPNQPQHF. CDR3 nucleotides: TGCAGTGCTAGAGATTGGACAGGGAGACCTCCAAATCAGCCCCAGCATTTT.